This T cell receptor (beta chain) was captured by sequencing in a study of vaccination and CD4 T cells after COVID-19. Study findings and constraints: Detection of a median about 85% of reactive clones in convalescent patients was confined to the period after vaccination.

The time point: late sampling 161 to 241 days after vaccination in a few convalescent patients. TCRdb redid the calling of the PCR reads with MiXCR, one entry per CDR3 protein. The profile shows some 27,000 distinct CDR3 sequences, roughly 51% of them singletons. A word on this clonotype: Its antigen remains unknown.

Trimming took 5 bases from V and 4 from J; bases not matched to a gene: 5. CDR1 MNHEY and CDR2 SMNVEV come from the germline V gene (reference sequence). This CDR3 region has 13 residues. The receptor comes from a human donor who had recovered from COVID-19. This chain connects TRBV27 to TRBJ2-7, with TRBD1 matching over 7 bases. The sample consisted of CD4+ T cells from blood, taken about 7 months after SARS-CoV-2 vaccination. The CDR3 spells CASSPGTVYEQYF. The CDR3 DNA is TGTGCCAGCAGTCCCGGGACAGTATACGAGCAGTACTTC.